This T cell receptor beta chain appears in the sequencing data of a study of human T cells and chemical hapten exposure. In the study overall: Upper back patch tests used 0.01% DPC, scored after 6 days.

Specified time point: pre-sensitization, week 0. Regarding treatment: therapeutic diphenylcyclopropenone sensitization with weekly scalp DPC. This clonotype has a single count. The CDR3 runs to 14 residues. V was shortened by 2 bases and J by 1 base, with 6 bases between the two germline ends. Germline values: CDR1 ENHRY, CDR2 SYGVKD. In the authors' workflow: A per-sample median of roughly 96,000 TCRs was observed, with a range of about 20,000 to 750,000. In TCRdb, the RACE reads were re-called with MiXCR into one record per CDR3 protein. TCRdb, not the original authors, processed these V and J calls. Here the sample spans tens of thousands of distinct CDR3 sequences, 12% to 15% being singletons.

This TCR was sampled from a woman aged 50 to 60 with alopecia areata. Some clones in this sample may be carry-over from other donors' samples. The sample in question was whole blood, obtained in connection with sensitization to the hapten diphenylcyclopropenone (DPC). This chain links TRBV10-3 with TRBJ1-5; the D is unclear. CDR3 residues: CAISEGRSNQPQHF. The DNA of the CDR3 is TGTGCCATCAGTGAGGGCCGAAGCAATCAGCCCCAGCATTTT.